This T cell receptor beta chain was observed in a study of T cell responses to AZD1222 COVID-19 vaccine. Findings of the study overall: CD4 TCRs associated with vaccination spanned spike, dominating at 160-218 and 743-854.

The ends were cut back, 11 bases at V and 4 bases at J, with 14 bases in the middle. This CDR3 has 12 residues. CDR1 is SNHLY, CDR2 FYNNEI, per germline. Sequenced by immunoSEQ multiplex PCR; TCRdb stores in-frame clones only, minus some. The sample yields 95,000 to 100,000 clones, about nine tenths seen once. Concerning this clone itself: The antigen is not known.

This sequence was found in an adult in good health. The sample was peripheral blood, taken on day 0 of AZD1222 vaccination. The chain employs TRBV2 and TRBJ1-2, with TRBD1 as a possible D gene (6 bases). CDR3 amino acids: CAGAGGSYGYTF. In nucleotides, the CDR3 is TGTGCCGGAGCGGGGGGCAGCTATGGCTACACCTTC.